This T cell receptor beta chain emerged from a study of OX40 agonist ivuxolimab in advanced cancers. Points from the study as a whole: Circulating CD4+ and CD8+ T cells showed clonal expansion by week 6 at 0.1 to 3.0 mg/kg.

The protocol was immunoSEQ multiplex PCR, while the TCRdb copy is restricted to in-frame clones and leaves out a portion. This table has more than 40,000 clones, roughly 85% appearing once. Enrollment shut out patients with autoimmune disease history or systemic immunosuppression. The CDR3 sequence is 17 residues long. Unmatched junction bases numbered 5, after V lost 0 bases and J lost 5 bases. Germline CDR1 reads LGHNA; CDR2 reads YSLEER. Points on this clone: Its antigen is still unknown.

The TCR was taken from an adult with an advanced solid tumor such as melanoma, head and neck, liver or kidney cancer. This chain uses TRBV4-3 with TRBJ2-3; 13 nucleotides match TRBD2. This specimen was CD4+ or CD8+ T cells sorted from blood, taken in a trial of the OX40 agonist ivuxolimab. CDR3 amino acids: CASSQDLLAGGIDTQYF. The DNA of the CDR3 is TGCGCCAGCAGCCAAGATCTACTAGCGGGGGGGATAGATACGCAGTATTTT.